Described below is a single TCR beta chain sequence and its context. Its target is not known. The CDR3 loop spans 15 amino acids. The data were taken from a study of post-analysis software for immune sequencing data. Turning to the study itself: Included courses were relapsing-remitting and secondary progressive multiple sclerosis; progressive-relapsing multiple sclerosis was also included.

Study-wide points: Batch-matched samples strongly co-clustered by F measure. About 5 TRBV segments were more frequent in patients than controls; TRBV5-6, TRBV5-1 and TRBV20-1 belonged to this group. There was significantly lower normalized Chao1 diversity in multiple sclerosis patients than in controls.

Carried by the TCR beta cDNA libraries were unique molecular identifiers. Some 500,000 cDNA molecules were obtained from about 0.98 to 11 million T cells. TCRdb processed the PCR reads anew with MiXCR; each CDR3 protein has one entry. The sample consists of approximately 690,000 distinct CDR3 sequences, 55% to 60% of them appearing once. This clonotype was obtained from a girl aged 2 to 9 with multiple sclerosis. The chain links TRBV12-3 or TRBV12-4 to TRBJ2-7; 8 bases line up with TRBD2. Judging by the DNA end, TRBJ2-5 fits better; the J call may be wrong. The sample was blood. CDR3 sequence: CASSPSGSTGETQYF. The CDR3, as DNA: TGTGCCAGCAGTCCGAGCGGGAGTACGGGGGAGACCCAGTACTTC.